This TCR beta chain originates from a study of early T cells in non-severe SARS-CoV-2 infection. Study background: Chains were not paired, and sequencing was done on bulk RNA from unsorted whole blood. Study conclusions and caveats: Clonotype matching in VDJdb favored anti-spike CD8 responses and did not capture private and CD4 specificities.

The table lists this clonotype with many counts. Its antigen is still unknown. Unique molecular identifier tags were affixed to discrete cDNA molecules. TCRdb redid the calling of the 5' RACE reads with MiXCR, one entry per CDR3 protein. The data hold about 59,000 distinct CDR3 sequences, with roughly 13% observed a single time. The clonotype was recovered from an adult who was a healthcare worker with PCR-confirmed SARS-CoV-2 infection or an uninfected control (not recorded which). Material: whole blood, obtained at baseline.

CDR3 sequence: CASSQDGQYNEQFF. The CDR3 DNA reads TGCGCCAGCAGCCAAGATGGCCAGTACAATGAGCAGTTCTTC. The rearrangement joins TRBV4-3 to TRBJ2-1; no clear D gene. The CDR3 sequence is 14 residues long. The germline V gene has CDR1 LGHNA and CDR2 YSLEER. The ends were cut back, 0 bases at V and 4 bases at J, with 7 bases in the middle.